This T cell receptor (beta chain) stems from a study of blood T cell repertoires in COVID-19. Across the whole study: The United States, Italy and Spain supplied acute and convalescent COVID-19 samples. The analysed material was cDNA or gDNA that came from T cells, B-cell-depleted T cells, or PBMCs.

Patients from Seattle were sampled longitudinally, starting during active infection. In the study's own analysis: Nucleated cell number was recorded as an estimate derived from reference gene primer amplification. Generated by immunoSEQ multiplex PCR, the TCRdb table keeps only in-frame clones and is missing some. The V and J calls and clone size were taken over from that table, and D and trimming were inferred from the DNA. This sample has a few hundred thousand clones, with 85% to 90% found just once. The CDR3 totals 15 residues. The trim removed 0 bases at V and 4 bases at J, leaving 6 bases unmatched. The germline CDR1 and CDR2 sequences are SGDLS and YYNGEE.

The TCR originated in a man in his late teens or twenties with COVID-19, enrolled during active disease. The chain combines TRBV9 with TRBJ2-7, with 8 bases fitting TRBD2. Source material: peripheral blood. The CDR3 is CASSVGSGSQYEQYF. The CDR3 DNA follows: TGTGCCAGCAGCGTAGGGAGCGGGAGTCAATACGAGCAGTACTTC.